Below, 23 T cell receptor beta chains from the same sample are listed, as sequenced in a study of control samples from healthy donors and cancer patients. Clones were sequenced by immunoSEQ multiplex PCR, and TCRdb holds only the in-frame ones, with some missing. In the table there are over 200,000 clones, 82% of which are singletons. Source material: PBMCs. These receptors originate from a woman between 55 and 75 years old with lung cancer.

The V call is TRBV20-1, the J call TRBJ2-5; D remains ambiguous. The CDR3 extends over 11 amino acids. V lost 1 base and J 3 bases, leaving 3 bases between the germline ends. Per the germline V gene, CDR1 is DFQATT and CDR2 is SNEGSKA (reference sequence). The CDR3 region is CSARAEETQYF. As DNA, the CDR3 is TGCAGTGCTAGAGCCGAAGAGACCCAGTACTTC.

In its sample, this clone was seen a few times. V is TRBV28 and J is TRBJ2-7; D uncertain. The CDR3 loop spans 13 amino acids. Germline V CDR1 and CDR2: MDHEN, SYDVKM. V lost 6 bases, J lost 7 bases, and 16 bases lay in between. The CDR3 nucleotides read TGTGCCAGCAGCAGACAAGTTCTCCGGGAGCAGTACTTC. Its protein product is CASSRQVLREQYF. Looking up the rest from reference TRBV28 and TRBJ2-7 gives the full variable domain: DVKVTQSSRYLVKRTGEKVFLECVQDMDHENMFWYRQDPGLGLRLIYFSYDVKMKEKGDIPEGYSVSREKKERFSLILESASTNQTSMYLCASSRQVLREQYFGPGTRLTVT.

CDR3 amino acids: CASTLSPGQGGNEQFF. For the CDR3, the DNA is TGTGCCAGCACCCTTAGTCCTGGACAGGGAGGAAATGAGCAGTTCTTC. The chain employs TRBV7-9 and TRBJ2-1; TRBD1 aligns across 8 bases. The CDR3 covers 16 residues. Germline lookup yields CDR1 SEHNR and CDR2 FQNEAQ (reference sequence). Unmatched junction bases numbered 15, after V lost 7 bases and J lost 7 bases. Variable domain in full (rest from reference TRBV7-9 and TRBJ2-1): DTGVSQNPRHKITKRGQNVTFRCDPISEHNRLYWYRQTLGQGPEFLTYFQNEAQLEKSRLLSDRFSAERPKGSFSTLEIQRTEQGDSAMYLCASTLSPGQGGNEQFFGPGTRLTVL.

The chain employs TRBV19 and TRBJ1-6; D is unresolved. V was cut by 3 bases and J by 14 bases, with 14 bases left in between. CDR3 length equals 13 residues. Germline V gene sequence: CDR1 LNHDA, CDR2 SQIVND (reference sequence). The CDR3 sequence: CASSISGSVALHF. The DNA for the CDR3 is TGTGCCAGTAGTATTAGTGGGTCCGTGGCCCTCCACTTT.

This sequence joins TRBV6-5 and TRBJ2-7, with 13 bases that match TRBD2. The CDR3 is 15 amino acids. The V and J ends lost 11 bases and 4 bases, in that order; junction bases with no gene match: 11. Germline V CDR1 and CDR2: MNHEY, SVGAGI. The DNA for the CDR3 is TGTGCCGCCGGACTAGCGGGGGCCTCACGGTACGAGCAGTACTTC. This codes for CAAGLAGASRYEQYF.

The J gene is TRBJ1-2, the V gene TRBV7-9, with 10 bases aligning to TRBD1. The CDR3 totals 15 residues. CDR1 and CDR2 (germline): SEHNR, FQNEAQ (reference sequence). Trimming cost V 0 bases and J 4 bases; bases outside gene matches: 2. CDR3 amino acids: CASSLARQGAYGYTF. The CDR3 DNA follows: TGTGCCAGCAGCTTAGCCCGACAGGGGGCCTATGGCTACACCTTC.

The chain is built from TRBV19 and TRBJ2-5; maybe TRBD2 (6 bases). The CDR3 contains 15 residues. Trimming stripped 3 bases from V and 7 bases from J, with 18 bases between. Germline loops: CDR1 LNHDA, CDR2 SQIVND (reference sequence). The CDR3 loop is CASSIATSPTATQYF. The CDR3 DNA reads TGTGCCAGTAGTATCGCAACTAGCCCAACTGCGACCCAGTACTTC.

The gene calls are TRBV9 and TRBJ1-1, with D perhaps TRBD1 (5 bases). V lost 0 bases to trimming and J lost 1 base, with 10 bases between them. The CDR3 runs 15 residues. The germline CDR1 and CDR2 sequences are SGDLS and YYNGEE. This chain's CDR3 is CASSVGVGTNTEAFF. In DNA, the CDR3 is TGTGCCAGCAGCGTAGGGGTAGGGACGAACACTGAAGCTTTCTTT.

V is TRBV4-2 and J is TRBJ1-3; D is ambiguous. Trimming pared 0 bases from V and 0 bases from J, leaving 6 bases between. Germline CDR1 LGHNA, CDR2 YNFKEQ. This CDR3 has 15 residues. This chain's CDR3 is CASSQDVPSGNTIYF. In DNA, the CDR3 is TGTGCCAGCAGCCAAGATGTCCCCTCTGGAAACACCATATATTTT.

The chain combines TRBV7-9 with TRBJ2-2, with D possibly being TRBD1 or TRBD2 (5 bases each). Germline V lookup: CDR1 SEHNR, CDR2 FQNEAQ (reference sequence). The CDR3 is 16 amino acids. The V and J ends lost 10 bases and 1 base respectively, with 19 bases between them. Written as DNA, the CDR3 is TGTGCCACACCATTGACCGGGGCTGTGAACACCGGGGAGCTGTTTTTT. Translation: CATPLTGAVNTGELFF.

This chain joins TRBV7-2 and TRBJ2-7; 11 bases line up with TRBD2. Germline CDR1 SGHTA, CDR2 FQGNSA. This CDR3 is built from 16 residues. Trimming cost V 4 bases and J 0 bases; bases outside gene matches: 5. The CDR3 DNA follows: TGTGCCAGCAGCTCACGACTAGCGGGGACCTCCTACGAGCAGTACTTC. It specifies CASSSRLAGTSYEQYF.

The chain couples TRBV27 to TRBJ2-5; 9 nucleotides line up with TRBD2. The germline V gene encodes CDR1 MNHEY and CDR2 SMNVEV (reference sequence). V lost 6 bases and J lost 0; bases outside the gene matches: 5. This CDR3 comprises 15 residues. The CDR3 is CASRAGGTYQETQYF. The CDR3 DNA sequence: TGTGCCAGCAGGGCGGGGGGGACATACCAAGAGACCCAGTACTTC.

The chain carries TRBV3-1 (or the pseudogene TRBV3-2) and TRBJ2-7, with 10 bases lining up with TRBD2. From germline, CDR1 is LGHDT and CDR2 YNNKEL (reference sequence). The CDR3 consists of 13 residues. Losses at the gene ends were 2 bases for V and 10 bases for J; bases not matched to a gene: 5. The CDR3 DNA sequence: TGTGCCAGCAGCCAACTAGCGGGGGTGGATCAGTACTTC. This gives the protein CASSQLAGVDQYF.

The chain joins TRBV18 to TRBJ1-4; D is unclear. The CDR3 runs to 13 residues. The germline V and J ends were trimmed by 3 bases and 8 bases, with 10 bases remaining between them. Germline CDR1 KGHSH, CDR2 LQKENI. DNA for the CDR3: TGTGCCAGCTCACCCAGGCCCAAGGAAAAACTGTTTTTT. It specifies CASSPRPKEKLFF.

The chain uses TRBV28 and TRBJ2-1; 7 nucleotides line up with TRBD1. From germline, CDR1 is MDHEN and CDR2 SYDVKM. The junction had 7 bases not matched to a gene; V was cut back by 5 bases and J by 0 bases. The CDR3 is made up of 16 amino acids. The CDR3 loop is CASSPWDSSSYNEQFF. The CDR3 bases are TGTGCCAGCAGTCCCTGGGACAGCAGCTCCTACAATGAGCAGTTCTTC. Complete variable domain (other parts from reference TRBV28 and TRBJ2-1): DVKVTQSSRYLVKRTGEKVFLECVQDMDHENMFWYRQDPGLGLRLIYFSYDVKMKEKGDIPEGYSVSREKKERFSLILESASTNQTSMYLCASSPWDSSSYNEQFFGPGTRLTVL.

The chain employs TRBV19 and TRBJ1-1, with TRBD1 matching 9 bases. This CDR3 region has 15 residues. CDR1 is LNHDA, CDR2 SQIVND, per germline (reference sequence). Losses at the gene ends were 4 bases for V and 6 bases for J; bases not matched to a gene: 9. The CDR3 region has the DNA TGTGCCAGTAGTACCTGGACAGGGGACCGGGCTGAAGCTTTCTTT. Translated: CASSTWTGDRAEAFF.

This clone has a handful of counts. The chain carries TRBV11-2 and TRBJ2-7, with 7 bases that match TRBD2. The germline V gene encodes CDR1 SGHAT and CDR2 FQNNGV. The V segment lost 6 bases and the J segment 6 bases; nucleotides outside the gene matches: 8. The CDR3 has 13 residues. For the CDR3, the DNA is TGTGCCAGCAGGATTGGACTAGTGGGCGAGCAGTACTTC. Its protein product is CASRIGLVGEQYF.

The chain has TRBV6-5 and TRBJ1-5, with 9 nucleotides matching TRBD1. The trim removed 7 bases at V and 6 bases at J, leaving 10 bases unmatched. The CDR3 contains 15 residues. Germline CDR1 and CDR2: MNHEY and SVGAGI. CDR3 sequence (DNA): TGTGCCAGCATTTGGGACAGGGCCCTCATTCAGCCCCAGCATTTT. It specifies CASIWDRALIQPQHF.

The chain recombines TRBV5-1 with TRBJ2-1, with TRBD2 matching over 7 bases. CDR3 length equals 14 residues. Losses at the gene ends were 2 bases for V and 6 bases for J; bases not matched to a gene: 5. The germline V gene has CDR1 SGHRS and CDR2 YFSETQ. CDR3 bases: TGCGCCAGCAGCTTAGACTGGACTAGCAATGAGCAGTTCTTC. This codes for CASSLDWTSNEQFF. Full variable domain (rest looked up from reference TRBV5-1 and TRBJ2-1): KAGVTQTPRYLIKTRGQQVTLSCSPISGHRSVSWYQQTPGQGLQFLFEYFSETQRNKGNFPGRFSGRQFSNSRSEMNVSTLELGDSALYLCASSLDWTSNEQFFGPGTRLTVL.

V gene TRBV9 combines with J gene TRBJ1-2; D remains ambiguous. Germline CDR1 and CDR2: SGDLS and YYNGEE. V lost 0 bases and J lost 2, with 11 bases in between. The CDR3 runs 15 residues. This CDR3 reads CASSVGQSSNYGYTF. The CDR3 DNA follows: TGTGCCAGCAGCGTAGGTCAGAGTTCCAACTATGGCTACACCTTC. Combining the CDR3 with reference TRBV9 and TRBJ1-2 gives the whole variable domain DSGVTQTPKHLITATGQRVTLRCSPRSGDLSVYWYQQSLDQGLQFLIQYYNGEERAKGNILERFSAQQFPDLHSELNLSSLELGDSALYFCASSVGQSSNYGYTFGSGTRLTVV.

The rearrangement joins TRBV12-3 or TRBV12-4 to TRBJ1-1; 9 nucleotides match TRBD1. This CDR3 contains 13 residues. Losses at the gene ends were 5 bases for V and 8 bases for J; bases not matched to a gene: 6. CDR3 DNA: TGTGCCAGCAGTCTCACAGGGGGCCGAGAAGCTTTCTTT. Translated, it gives CASSLTGGREAFF.

This sequence joins TRBV5-4 and TRBJ2-1, with 7 bases that match TRBD2. Germline V gene lookup returns CDR1 SGHNT and CDR2 YYREEE (reference sequence). V shed 3 bases, J shed 5 bases, and the junction held 8 bases outside the gene matches. There are 15 residues in the CDR3. As DNA, the CDR3 is TGTGCCAGCAGCTCCCAGGCTAGCGGTGACAATGAGCAGTTCTTC. It translates to CASSSQASGDNEQFF.

The chain recombines TRBV6-1 with TRBJ2-3; D is ambiguous. In germline, CDR1 is MNHNS, CDR2 SASEGT. The CDR3 consists of 14 residues. Trimming took 6 bases from V and 3 from J, leaving 13 bases between them. The CDR3 sequence is CASSLTRLTDTQYF. The CDR3 region has the DNA TGTGCCAGCAGCCTCACCCGCTTGACAGATACGCAGTATTTT.